This T cell receptor (beta chain) was profiled in a study of somatic mutations in cytotoxic T cells in rheumatoid arthritis. Study details: Right after diagnosis, and before any treatment had started, patient peripheral blood (over 28 ml EDTA) was drawn. Notes on the study in general: No multiple-comparison adjustment was applied to the slight TRBV07 underrepresentation in rheumatoid arthritis patients.

Methods used by the authors: Matching between patient CD8+ clones larger than 1% and published virus-specific TCRB sequences was rare. Clones were sequenced by immunoSEQ multiplex PCR, and TCRdb holds only the in-frame ones, with some missing. From that table come the V and J calls and clone size; the DNA was used to work out D and trimming. The data hold approximately 20,000 clones, with about 80% observed a single time. CDR3 length equals 16 residues. The germline CDR1 and CDR2 sequences are LGHNA and YNFKEQ. V was pared by 1 base and J by 1 base, with 3 bases of the junction left unmatched. Comment on this clone: Its target is unknown.

Flow cytometry served to check the purity of CD4+ and CD8+ cells, which were isolated by positive magnetic bead selection. The rearrangement joins TRBV4-2 to TRBJ2-3; 9 bases are a match to TRBD2. The sequence was obtained from a man younger than 30 with rheumatoid arthritis. Source material: CD8+ T cells sorted from blood. The CDR3 is CASSQVAGGGTDTQYF. The DNA of the CDR3 is TGTGCCAGCAGCCAAGTCGCGGGGGGGGGCACAGATACGCAGTATTTT.